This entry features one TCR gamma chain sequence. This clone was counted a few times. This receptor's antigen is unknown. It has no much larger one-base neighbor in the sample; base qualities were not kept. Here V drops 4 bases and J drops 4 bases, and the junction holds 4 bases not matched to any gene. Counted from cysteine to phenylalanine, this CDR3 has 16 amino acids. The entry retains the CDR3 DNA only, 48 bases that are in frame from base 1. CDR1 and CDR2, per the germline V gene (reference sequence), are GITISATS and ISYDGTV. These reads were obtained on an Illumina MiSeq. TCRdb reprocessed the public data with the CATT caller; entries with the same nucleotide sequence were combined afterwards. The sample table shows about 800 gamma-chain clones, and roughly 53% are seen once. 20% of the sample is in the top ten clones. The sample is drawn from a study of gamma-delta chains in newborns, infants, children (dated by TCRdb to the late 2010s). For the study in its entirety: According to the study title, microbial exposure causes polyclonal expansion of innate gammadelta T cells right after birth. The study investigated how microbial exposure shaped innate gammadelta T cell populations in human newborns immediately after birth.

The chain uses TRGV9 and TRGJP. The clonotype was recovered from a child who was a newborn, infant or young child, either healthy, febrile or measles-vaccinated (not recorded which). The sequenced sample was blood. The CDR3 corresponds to CALWDQQELGKKIKVF. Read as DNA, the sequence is TGTGCCTTGTGGGACCAACAAGAGTTGGGCAAAAAAATCAAGGTATTT.